These 5 T cell receptor beta chains were sequenced from one sample in a study of shared clonotypes between healthy human individuals. CD45RO negativity and positive selection for CCR7 defined naive CD8 cells, a population that excluded terminally differentiated effector memory CD45RA+ cells. The data were produced by immunoSEQ multiplex PCR, yet TCRdb's version contains in-frame clones alone and is incomplete. Found here are more than 500,000 clones, 85% to 95% of them singletons; the top ten hold over 0.1%. Sequenced input: naive CD8+ T cells sorted from blood. The receptor set was obtained from a woman in her 30s in good health.

The chain combines TRBV11-2 with TRBJ2-5; no clear D gene. The CDR3 consists of 11 residues. The germline CDR1 and CDR2 sequences are SGHAT and FQNNGV. V lost 1 base to trimming and J lost 7 bases, with 4 bases between them. The CDR3 region has the DNA TGTGCCAGCAGCTTAGTGGCGACCCAGTACTTC. It specifies CASSLVATQYF.

The rearrangement uses TRBV28 and TRBJ2-5; a weak D match, TRBD2 (5 bases). Near its end, the DNA agrees better with TRBJ2-7, so the J call may be wrong. The germline V gene has CDR1 MDHEN and CDR2 SYDVKM. The CDR3 extends over 16 amino acids. CDR3 DNA: TGTGCCAGCAGTTTATTACCCGGTGCCGAGGGTTACGAGCAGTACTTC. Translating gives CASSLLPGAEGYEQYF.

As concerns this clone: The same CDR3 is also encoded by other DNA sequences in this sample. This chain joins TRBV18 and TRBJ2-7; possibly TRBD1 for D (6 bases). The V gene lost 3 bases and the J gene lost 0 bases, with 12 bases spanning the gap. The CDR3 spans 15 residues. Germline CDR1 is KGHSH and CDR2 is LQKENI. CDR3 residues: CASSPRDRSSYEQYF. CDR3 DNA: TGTGCCAGCTCACCGCGCGACAGGAGCTCCTACGAGCAGTACTTC.

This chain links TRBV15 with TRBJ2-7, with TRBD1 as a possible D gene (6 bases). Trimming took 3 bases from V and 2 from J, leaving 14 bases between them. The CDR3 contains 15 residues. Germline CDR1 and CDR2: LNHNV and YYDKDF (reference sequence). The CDR3 spells CATSSDRDTAYEQYF. CDR3 sequence (DNA): TGTGCCACCAGCAGCGACCGGGACACGGCCTACGAGCAGTACTTC.

The chain is built from TRBV7-9 and TRBJ1-2; a weak D match, TRBD1 (5 bases). Between the trimmed V and J ends, which lost 3 bases and 6 bases, there was a span of 11 bases. In germline, CDR1 is SEHNR, CDR2 FQNEAQ (reference sequence). The CDR3 is 13 amino acids. The CDR3 DNA is TGTGCCAGCAGCTTTGGGGGAAGCGATGGCTACACCTTC. Encoded protein: CASSFGGSDGYTF.